The 28 T cell receptor beta chains given below trace back to one sample, sequenced in a study of T cell repertoires in cytomegalovirus infection. For these TCRs, the target antigens are not known. A single record per CDR3 protein comes from TCRdb applying MiXCR to the reads. The sample lists some 940,000 distinct CDR3 sequences; around a third were seen once. Here the sequenced sample was cultured CD8+ T cells from PBMCs, taken from culture after CMV antigen stimulation. The source of these receptors is a human donor in good health (CMV status not recorded). Some clones in this sample may be carry-over from other donors' samples.

This clonotype occurred a few times. The chain is built from TRBV12-3 or TRBV12-4 and TRBJ1-4; D is possibly TRBD1 (5 bases). This CDR3 has 15 residues. V shed 6 bases and J shed 4 bases, with 15 bases lying between them. The CDR3 protein is CASSRGTGVNEKLFF. The CDR3 bases are TGTGCCAGCAGCCGAGGAACAGGAGTTAATGAAAAACTGTTTTTT.

The chain combines TRBV10-3 with TRBJ2-5; D may be TRBD1 (5 bases). This CDR3 region has 15 residues. Trimming cost V 11 bases and J 3 bases, with 22 bases left between them. In germline, CDR1 is ENHRY, CDR2 SYGVKD. CDR3: CAARANQGLKETQYF. The DNA of the CDR3 is TGTGCCGCCCGGGCTAATCAGGGCCTCAAAGAGACCCAGTACTTC.

The chain is built from TRBV5-8 and TRBJ2-2; D uncertain. V was trimmed by 0 bases and J by 1 base, leaving 7 bases between them. Looked up from germline, CDR1 is SGHTS and CDR2 is YDEGEE. The length of the CDR3 is 15 residues. CDR3 residues: CASSLGALNTGELFF. In DNA, the CDR3 is TGTGCCAGCAGCTTGGGTGCGTTGAACACCGGGGAGCTGTTTTTT.

The rearrangement joins TRBV6-2 or TRBV6-3 to TRBJ1-1, with D unresolved. Germline loops: CDR1 MNHEY, CDR2 SVGEGT. Trimming removed 2 bases at V and 3 bases at J, with 4 bases between. The CDR3 runs to 12 residues. CDR3 loop: CASSYMDTEAFF. CDR3 in DNA: TGTGCCAGCAGTTACATGGACACTGAAGCTTTCTTT.

This chain joins TRBV19 and TRBJ2-1; D is ambiguous. Germline assignment: CDR1 LNHDA and CDR2 SQIVND (reference sequence). This CDR3 region has 11 residues. V was clipped by 10 bases and J by 10 bases, with 14 bases between them. In DNA, the CDR3 is TGTGCCACCTGGGCTGGGCACGAGCAGTTCTTC. As protein: CATWAGHEQFF.

With regard to this clonotype: An end of the junction differs from the germline gene, which may be a read error. The chain is built from TRBV10-3 and TRBJ1-2, with a weak D call TRBD1 (5 bases). The CDR3 extends over 14 amino acids. Germline-derived CDR1 and CDR2 are ENHRY and SYGVKD. The CDR3 here is CAISESGDFYCYTF. The CDR3, as DNA: TGTGCCATCAGTGAAAGTGGGGACTTCTATTGCTACACCTTC.

This clonotype was detected a few times. The J gene is TRBJ2-2, the V gene TRBV15, with 7 positions matching TRBD1. This CDR3 has 17 amino acids. CDR1 and CDR2 (germline): LNHNV, YYDKDF (reference sequence). The V and J ends lost 0 bases and 7 bases, in that order; junction bases with no gene match: 11. The CDR3 reads CATSRDEGATRIGELFF. Written as DNA, the CDR3 is TGTGCCACCAGCAGAGATGAGGGGGCGACCCGTATCGGGGAGCTGTTTTTT.

The V call is TRBV6-2 or TRBV6-3, the J call TRBJ2-3, with D perhaps TRBD2 (5 bases). The CDR3 is 15 amino acids. Between the trimmed V and J ends, which lost 5 bases and 1 base, there was a span of 13 bases. The germline gives CDR1 MNHEY, CDR2 SVGEGT. The CDR3 DNA sequence: TGTGCCAGCAGTCCATGGACTGATCGCACAGATACGCAGTATTTT. Protein product: CASSPWTDRTDTQYF.

This clonotype came up many times. The chain recombines TRBV7-8 with TRBJ2-1, with 8 bases fitting TRBD2. V gave up 4 bases and J gave up 0 bases; unmatched junction bases: 8. Germline CDR1 SGHVS, CDR2 FQNEAQ. The CDR3 has 17 amino acids. The CDR3 protein is CASSSVAGSSSYNEQFF. The CDR3 DNA follows: TGTGCCAGCAGCTCGGTAGCGGGGTCAAGCTCCTACAATGAGCAGTTCTTC.

The rearrangement joins TRBV7-9 to TRBJ2-5; 7 bases align to TRBD2. The CDR3 runs 16 residues. V dropped 4 bases and J dropped 5; count of bases not matched to a gene: 13. Germline-derived CDR1 and CDR2 are SEHNR and FQNEAQ (reference sequence). CDR3 coding DNA: TGTGCCAGCAGCTCCCTTGAGCGGGGCGCGCGGGAGACCCAGTACTTC. Residues: CASSSLERGARETQYF.

In its sample, this clonotype was seen a few times. The CDR3 bases are TGTGCCAGCAGTTTCGGCCGGGCTGGGGGCTACACCTTC. It specifies CASSFGRAGGYTF. The J gene is TRBJ1-2, the V gene TRBV27, with D hard to call. Germline CDR1 and CDR2: MNHEY and SMNVEV (reference sequence). The V and J ends lost 3 bases and 8 bases respectively, with 13 bases between them. The CDR3 length is 13 residues.

The chain carries TRBV7-4 and TRBJ2-7; TRBD1 might be the D (5 bases). Germline V gives CDR1 SGHVT, CDR2 SQSDAQ. Trimming shortened V by 4 bases and J by 6 bases, and 10 bases separated the two germline ends. CDR3 size: 12 residues. CDR3 DNA: TGTGCCAGCAGCTCTTTCGACAGCGAGCAGTACTTC. Translating gives CASSSFDSEQYF.

There are a few counts of this clonotype. J is TRBJ2-1 and V is TRBV27, with D possibly matching TRBD1 (7 bases). From germline, CDR1 is MNHEY and CDR2 SMNVEV (reference sequence). Trimming took 4 bases from V and 12 from J, leaving 10 bases between them. This CDR3 spans 11 amino acids. CDR3 protein: CASSSGDRQFF. The CDR3 DNA is TGTGCCAGCAGTTCGGGGGACAGGCAGTTCTTC.

In its sample, this clonotype was seen once. The chain is built from TRBV15 and TRBJ2-3; 7 nucleotides line up with TRBD1. The V segment lost 6 bases and the J segment 3 bases; nucleotides outside the gene matches: 15. In germline, CDR1 is LNHNV, CDR2 YYDKDF (reference sequence). This CDR3 has 17 amino acids. The CDR3 spells CATREDHTDRRTDTQYF. The CDR3 DNA follows: TGTGCCACCAGGGAAGACCATACGGACAGGCGAACAGATACGCAGTATTTT. Complete variable domain (other parts from reference TRBV15 and TRBJ2-3): DAMVIQNPRYQVTQFGKPVTLSCSQTLNHNVMYWYQQKSSQAPKLLFHYYDKDFNNEADTPDNFQSRRPNTSFCFLDIRSPGLGDTAMYLCATREDHTDRRTDTQYFGPGTRLTVL.

V gene TRBV20-1 combines with J gene TRBJ1-2; no firm D call. V was pared by 3 bases and J by 0 bases, with 23 bases between. This CDR3 contains 18 residues. Germline V gives CDR1 DFQATT, CDR2 SNEGSKA (reference sequence). DNA of the CDR3: TGCAGTGCTAGTGGTTCACAGCCGAAACCCGATTCTAACTATGGCTACACCTTC. This translates into CSASGSQPKPDSNYGYTF.

The genes are TRBV9 and TRBJ2-3; D call uncertain. The CDR3 has 14 amino acids. Trimming took off 3 bases at V and 4 bases at J, with 12 bases between the two ends. Germline CDR1 and CDR2: SGDLS and YYNGEE. CDR3 DNA sequence: TGTGCCAGCAGCGCCACACTCGGATCAGATACGCAGTATTTT. It is translated as CASSATLGSDTQYF.

This clonotype was counted many times. The chain carries TRBV7-2 and TRBJ1-2; D is uncertain. This CDR3 is built from 13 residues. Germline CDR1 and CDR2: SGHTA and FQGNSA. Trimming removed 4 bases from V and 5 bases from J, with 11 bases in between. CDR3 bases: TGTGCCAGCAGCTACCCGGACGGGTATGGCTACACCTTC. Translated: CASSYPDGYGYTF.

At least ten counts were recorded for this clonotype. The chain uses TRBV28 and TRBJ2-1; perhaps TRBD2 as D (6 bases). Looked up from germline, CDR1 is MDHEN and CDR2 is SYDVKM. V lost 8 bases to trimming and J lost 7 bases, with 12 bases between them. This CDR3 region has 12 residues. CDR3 region: CASSEGRNEQFF. In DNA form, the CDR3 reads TGTGCCAGCTCCGAGGGGAGGAATGAGCAGTTCTTC.

This clonotype has more than one count but fewer than ten. The chain recombines TRBV24-1 with TRBJ2-1, with unresolved D. The V end lost 9 bases, the J end lost 8 bases, and 16 bases lay between the germline ends. CDR3 length: 13 residues. CDR1 is KGHDR, CDR2 SFDVKD, per germline. CDR3: CATGVAGYHEQFF. CDR3 DNA sequence: TGTGCCACCGGGGTAGCTGGGTACCATGAGCAGTTCTTC.

The chain combines TRBV7-4 with TRBJ2-3; 7 bases line up with TRBD1. J was trimmed by 6 bases and V by 5 bases; bases with no gene match: 8. The CDR3 is 14 amino acids. Germline V gene sequence: CDR1 SGHVT, CDR2 SQSDAQ. CDR3 DNA: TGTGCCAGCAGCCCGGGACAGCCCGTTGATACGCAGTATTTT. As protein: CASSPGQPVDTQYF.

This clonotype has more than one count but fewer than ten. The chain is built from TRBV27 and TRBJ2-1, with D possibly matching TRBD1 (6 bases). Looked up from germline, CDR1 is MNHEY and CDR2 is SMNVEV (reference sequence). Between the trimmed V and J ends, which lost 4 bases and 0 bases, there was a span of 19 bases. The CDR3 is made up of 18 amino acids. CDR3 nucleotide sequence: TGTGCCAGCAGTTCATACAGGGATGGGCTGGTCTCCTACAATGAGCAGTTCTTC. It codes for CASSSYRDGLVSYNEQFF.

In this sample, this clonotype turned up a few times. V is TRBV27 and J is TRBJ2-7, with TRBD1 as a possible D gene (5 bases). CDR1 is MNHEY and CDR2 is SMNVEV in the germline V gene (reference sequence). V lost 2 bases and J 1 base, leaving 12 bases between the germline ends. The CDR3 extends over 15 amino acids. In nucleotides, the CDR3 is TGTGCCAGCAGTTTACTCGGACATATGTCCTACGAGCAGTACTTC. Translated, it gives CASSLLGHMSYEQYF.

In its sample, this clonotype was seen a few times. This chain connects TRBV29-1 to TRBJ2-1; TRBD1 aligns across 7 bases. Germline CDR1 SQVTM, CDR2 ANQGSEA. V dropped 8 bases and J dropped 4; count of bases not matched to a gene: 8. The CDR3 has 13 residues. The CDR3 loop reads CSILGTDYNEQFF. The DNA of the CDR3 is TGCAGCATACTTGGGACAGATTACAATGAGCAGTTCTTC.

The J gene is TRBJ2-7, the V gene TRBV28; tentatively, D is TRBD2 (5 bases). This CDR3 has 14 amino acids. Per the germline V gene, CDR1 is MDHEN and CDR2 is SYDVKM. V lost 6 bases and J lost 3, with 15 bases in between. The CDR3 loop reads CASSPLTGNYEQYV. CDR3 nucleotides: TGTGCCAGCAGCCCGCTGACGGGAAACTACGAGCAGTACGTC.

The chain is built from TRBV7-4 and TRBJ1-2; D possibly corresponds to TRBD1 (5 bases). Germline CDR1 is SGHVT and CDR2 is SQSDAQ. Trimming stripped 4 bases from V and 6 bases from J, with 12 bases between. The CDR3 sequence is 13 residues long. The CDR3 region is CASSSQGGDGYTF. The CDR3 nucleotides are TGTGCCAGCAGCTCCCAGGGCGGGGATGGCTACACCTTC.

In this sample, this clonotype turned up a few times. The CDR3 reads CSAPGQGVNEQFF. The CDR3 DNA is TGCAGCGCGCCGGGACAGGGGGTCAATGAGCAGTTCTTC. This chain uses TRBV29-1 with TRBJ2-1; TRBD1 matches at 11 bases. CDR3 length equals 13 residues. Unmatched junction bases numbered 5, after V lost 7 bases and J lost 6 bases. In germline, CDR1 is SQVTM, CDR2 ANQGSEA.

Details on this clonotype: One junction end disagrees with the germline gene, perhaps due to a read error. The V call is TRBV7-2, the J call TRBJ1-5; no reliable D call. Germline V gene data show CDR1 as SGHTA and CDR2 as FQGNSA. The CDR3 has 15 residues. CDR3 nucleotides: TGTGCCAACAGCTTAGCGCCTGCCGTAGGACAGCCCCAGCATTTT. This encodes CANSLAPAVGQPQHF.

This chain connects TRBV19 to TRBJ2-5, with D unresolved. The CDR3 has 15 amino acids. Between the trimmed V and J ends, which lost 7 bases and 3 bases, there was a span of 18 bases. The germline V gene has CDR1 LNHDA and CDR2 SQIVND (reference sequence). The CDR3 DNA is TGTGCCAGTACCCGAGTCGGTACAGAGAAAGAGACCCAGTACTTC. It specifies CASTRVGTEKETQYF. Full variable domain (rest looked up from reference TRBV19 and TRBJ2-5): DGGITQSPKYLFRKEGQNVTLSCEQNLNHDAMYWYRQDPGQGLRLIYYSQIVNDFQKGDIAEGYSVSREKKESFPLTVTSAQKNPTAFYLCASTRVGTEKETQYFGPGTRLLVL.